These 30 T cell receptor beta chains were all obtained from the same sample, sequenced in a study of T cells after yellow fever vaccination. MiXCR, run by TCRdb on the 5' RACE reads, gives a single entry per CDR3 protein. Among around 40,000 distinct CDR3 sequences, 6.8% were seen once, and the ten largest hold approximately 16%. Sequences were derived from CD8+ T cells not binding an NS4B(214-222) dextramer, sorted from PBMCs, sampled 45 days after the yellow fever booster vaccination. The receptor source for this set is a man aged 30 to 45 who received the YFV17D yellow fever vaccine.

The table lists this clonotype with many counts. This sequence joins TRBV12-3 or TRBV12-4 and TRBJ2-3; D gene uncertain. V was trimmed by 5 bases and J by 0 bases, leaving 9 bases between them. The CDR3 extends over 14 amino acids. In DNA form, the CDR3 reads TGTGCCAGCAGTATAATGCGGAGCACAGATACGCAGTATTTT. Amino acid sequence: CASSIMRSTDTQYF.

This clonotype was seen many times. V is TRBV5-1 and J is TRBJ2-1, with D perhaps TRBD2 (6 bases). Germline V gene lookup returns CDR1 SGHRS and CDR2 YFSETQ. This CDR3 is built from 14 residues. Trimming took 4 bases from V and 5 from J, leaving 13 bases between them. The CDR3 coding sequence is TGCGCCAGCAGCCAGACTGGAGGGGACAATGAGCAGTTCTTC. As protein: CASSQTGGDNEQFF.

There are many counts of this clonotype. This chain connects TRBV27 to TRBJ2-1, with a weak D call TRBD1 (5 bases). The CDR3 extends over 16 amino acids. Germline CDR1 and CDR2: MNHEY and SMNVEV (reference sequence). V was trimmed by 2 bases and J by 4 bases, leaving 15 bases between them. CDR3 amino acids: CASSLVGPTNYNEQFF. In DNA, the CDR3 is TGTGCCAGCAGTTTAGTGGGGCCTACCAATTACAATGAGCAGTTCTTC.

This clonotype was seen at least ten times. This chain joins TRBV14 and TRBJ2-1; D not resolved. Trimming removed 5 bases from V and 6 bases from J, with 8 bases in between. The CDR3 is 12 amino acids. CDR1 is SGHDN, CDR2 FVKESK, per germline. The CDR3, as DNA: TGTGCCAGCAGCGCCCAAGGCAATGAGCAGTTCTTC. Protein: CASSAQGNEQFF.

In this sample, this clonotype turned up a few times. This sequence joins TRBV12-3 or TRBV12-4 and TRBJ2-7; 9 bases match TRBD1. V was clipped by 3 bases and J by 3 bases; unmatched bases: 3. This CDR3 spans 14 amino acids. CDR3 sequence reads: CASSFGQGIYEQYF. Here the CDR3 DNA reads TGTGCCAGCAGTTTCGGACAGGGGATCTACGAGCAGTACTTC.

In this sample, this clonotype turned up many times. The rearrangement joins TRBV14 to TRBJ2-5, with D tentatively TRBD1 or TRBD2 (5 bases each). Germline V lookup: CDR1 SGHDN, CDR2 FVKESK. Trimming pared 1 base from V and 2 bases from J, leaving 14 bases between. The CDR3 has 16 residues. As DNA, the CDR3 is TGTGCCAGCAGCCAAGCCGGGGCCTTCTGGCAAGAGACCCAGTACTTC. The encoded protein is CASSQAGAFWQETQYF.

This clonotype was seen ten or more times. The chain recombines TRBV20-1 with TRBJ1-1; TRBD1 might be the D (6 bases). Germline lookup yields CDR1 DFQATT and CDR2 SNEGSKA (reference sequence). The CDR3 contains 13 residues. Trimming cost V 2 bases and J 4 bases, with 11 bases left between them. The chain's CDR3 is CSARNREATEAFF. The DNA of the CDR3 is TGCAGTGCTAGAAACAGGGAGGCCACTGAAGCTTTCTTT.

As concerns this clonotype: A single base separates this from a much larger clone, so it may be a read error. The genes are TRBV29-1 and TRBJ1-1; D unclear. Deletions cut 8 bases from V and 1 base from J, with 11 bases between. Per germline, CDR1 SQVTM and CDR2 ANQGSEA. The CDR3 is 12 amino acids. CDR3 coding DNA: TGCAGCTTTCCAGCGAAGAACACTGAAGCTTTCTTT. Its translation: CSFPAKNTEAFF.

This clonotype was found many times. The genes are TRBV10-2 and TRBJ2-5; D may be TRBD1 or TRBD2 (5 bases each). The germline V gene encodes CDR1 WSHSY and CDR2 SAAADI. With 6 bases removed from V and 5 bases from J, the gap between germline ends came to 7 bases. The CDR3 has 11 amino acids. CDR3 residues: CASREGETQYF. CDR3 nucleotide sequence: TGCGCCAGCAGAGAGGGGGAGACCCAGTACTTC.

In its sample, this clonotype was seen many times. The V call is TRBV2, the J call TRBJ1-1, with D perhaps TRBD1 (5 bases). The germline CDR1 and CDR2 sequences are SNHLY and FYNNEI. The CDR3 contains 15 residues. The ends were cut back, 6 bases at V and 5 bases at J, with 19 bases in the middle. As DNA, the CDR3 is TGTGCCAGCAGAGCGGGGCGGCTATGGGGGACTGAAGCTTTCTTT. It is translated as CASRAGRLWGTEAFF.

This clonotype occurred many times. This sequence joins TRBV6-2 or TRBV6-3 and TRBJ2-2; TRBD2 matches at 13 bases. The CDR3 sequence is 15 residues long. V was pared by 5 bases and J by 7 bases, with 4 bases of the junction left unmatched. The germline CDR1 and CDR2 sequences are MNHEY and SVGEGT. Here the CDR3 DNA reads TGTGCCAGCAGTGGACTAGCGGGAGTGATCGGGGAGCTGTTTTTT. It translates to CASSGLAGVIGELFF.

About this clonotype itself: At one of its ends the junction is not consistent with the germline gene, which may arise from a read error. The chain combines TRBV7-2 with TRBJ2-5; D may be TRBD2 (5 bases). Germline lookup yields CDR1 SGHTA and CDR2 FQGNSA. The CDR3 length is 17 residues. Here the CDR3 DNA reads TGTCCCAGCAGCTTAGGTCCCGGGTTGGGAGTGTCCGAGACCCAGTACTTC. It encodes CPSSLGPGLGVSETQYF.

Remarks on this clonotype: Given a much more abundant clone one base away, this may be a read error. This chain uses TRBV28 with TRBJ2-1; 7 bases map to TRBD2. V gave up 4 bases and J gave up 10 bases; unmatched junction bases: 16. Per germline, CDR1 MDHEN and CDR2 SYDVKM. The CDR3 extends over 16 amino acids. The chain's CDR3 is CASSSSRLAVRREQFF. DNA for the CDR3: TGTGCCAGCAGTTCCTCAAGGCTAGCGGTACGCAGAGAGCAGTTCTTC.

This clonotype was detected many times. CDR3 sequence reads: CASSGGLAGLNEQFF. For the CDR3, the DNA is TGTGCCAGCAGCGGGGGACTAGCGGGACTCAATGAGCAGTTCTTC. The chain combines TRBV9 with TRBJ2-1, with TRBD2 matching 13 bases. Germline V gene lookup returns CDR1 SGDLS and CDR2 YYNGEE. The CDR3 loop spans 15 amino acids. V gave up 3 bases and J gave up 6 bases; unmatched junction bases: 3.

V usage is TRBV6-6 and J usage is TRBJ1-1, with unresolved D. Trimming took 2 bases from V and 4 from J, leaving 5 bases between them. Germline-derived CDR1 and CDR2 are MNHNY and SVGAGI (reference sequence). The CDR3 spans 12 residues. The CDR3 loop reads CASSYALTEAFF. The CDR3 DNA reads TGTGCCAGCAGTTACGCCCTCACTGAAGCTTTCTTT.

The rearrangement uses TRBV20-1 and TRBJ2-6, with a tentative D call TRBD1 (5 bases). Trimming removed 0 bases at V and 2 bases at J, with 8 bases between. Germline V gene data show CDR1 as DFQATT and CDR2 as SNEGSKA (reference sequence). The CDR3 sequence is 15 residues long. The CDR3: CSARDETAGANVLTF. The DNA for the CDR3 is TGCAGTGCTAGAGATGAGACAGCTGGGGCCAACGTCCTGACTTTC.

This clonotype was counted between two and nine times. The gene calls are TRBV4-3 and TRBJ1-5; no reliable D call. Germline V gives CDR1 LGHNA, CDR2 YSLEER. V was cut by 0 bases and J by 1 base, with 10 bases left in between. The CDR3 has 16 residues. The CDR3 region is CASSQEITYSNQPQHF. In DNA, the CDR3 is TGCGCCAGCAGCCAAGAGATTACTTACAGCAATCAGCCCCAGCATTTT.

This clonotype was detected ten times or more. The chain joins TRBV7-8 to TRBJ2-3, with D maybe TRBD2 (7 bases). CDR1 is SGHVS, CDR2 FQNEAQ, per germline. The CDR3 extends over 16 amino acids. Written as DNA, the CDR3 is TGTGTTTCGCGGGGGCACAGTATAGCGGAGGCAGATACGCAGTATTTT. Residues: CVSRGHSIAEADTQYF.

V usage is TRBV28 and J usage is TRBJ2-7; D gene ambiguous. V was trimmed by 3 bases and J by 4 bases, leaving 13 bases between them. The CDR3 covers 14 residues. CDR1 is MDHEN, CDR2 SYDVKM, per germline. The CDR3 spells CASSLSGSPYEQYF. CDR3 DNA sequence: TGTGCCAGCAGTTTGTCAGGCAGCCCATACGAGCAGTACTTC.

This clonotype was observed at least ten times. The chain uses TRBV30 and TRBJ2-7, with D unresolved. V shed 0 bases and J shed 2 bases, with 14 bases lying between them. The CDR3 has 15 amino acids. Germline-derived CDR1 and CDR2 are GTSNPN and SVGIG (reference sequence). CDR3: CAWSVPESRTYEQYF. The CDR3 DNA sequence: TGTGCCTGGAGTGTACCTGAGAGTAGGACCTACGAGCAGTACTTC.

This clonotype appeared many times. The CDR3 nucleotides read TGCGCCAGCAGGCACCCGGGACAGGGGACCTACGAGCAGTACTTC. It encodes CASRHPGQGTYEQYF. This rearrangement joins TRBV5-1 to TRBJ2-7, with 10 nucleotides matching TRBD1. V lost 5 bases to trimming and J lost 2 bases; unmatched junction nucleotides: 7. The CDR3 length is 15 residues. Per the germline V gene, CDR1 is SGHRS and CDR2 is YFSETQ.

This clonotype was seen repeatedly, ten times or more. DNA of the CDR3: TGCAGCGTTGGGGGGGCCGCGGCAGAGGGCCCTAACACAGATACGCAGTATTTT. Protein sequence: CSVGGAAAEGPNTDTQYF. The gene calls are TRBV29-1 and TRBJ2-3; D may match TRBD1 or TRBD2 (6 bases each). Germline V CDR1 and CDR2: SQVTM, ANQGSEA. V dropped 4 bases and J dropped 2 bases, with 25 bases sitting between them. CDR3 size: 18 residues.

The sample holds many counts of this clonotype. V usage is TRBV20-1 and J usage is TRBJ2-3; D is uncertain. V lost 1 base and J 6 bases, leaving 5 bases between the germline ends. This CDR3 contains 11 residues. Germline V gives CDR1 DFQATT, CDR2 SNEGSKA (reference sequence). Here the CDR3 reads CSARVGDTQYF. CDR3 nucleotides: TGCAGTGCTAGAGTGGGGGATACGCAGTATTTT.

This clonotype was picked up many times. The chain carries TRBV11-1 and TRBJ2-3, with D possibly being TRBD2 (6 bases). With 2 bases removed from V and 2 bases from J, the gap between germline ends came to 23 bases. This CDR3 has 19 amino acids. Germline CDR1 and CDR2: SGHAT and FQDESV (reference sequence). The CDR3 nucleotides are TGTGCCAGCAGCTTAACCACCGTGTCGGGGGAGGAATTCACAGATACGCAGTATTTT. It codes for CASSLTTVSGEEFTDTQYF.

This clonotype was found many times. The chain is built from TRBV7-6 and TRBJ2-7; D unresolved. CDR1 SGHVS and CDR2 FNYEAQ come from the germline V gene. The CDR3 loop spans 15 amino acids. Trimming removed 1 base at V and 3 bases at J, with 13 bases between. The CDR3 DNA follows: TGTGCCAGCAGCTTAGAAAGGGTGCCAGGCTACGAGCAGTACTTC. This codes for CASSLERVPGYEQYF.

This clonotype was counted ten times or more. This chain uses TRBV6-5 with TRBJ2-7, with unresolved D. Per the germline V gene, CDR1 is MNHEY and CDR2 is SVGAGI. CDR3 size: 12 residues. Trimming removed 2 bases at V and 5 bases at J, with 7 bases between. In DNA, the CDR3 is TGTGCCAGCAGTTACGGGAACAACGAGCAGTACTTC. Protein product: CASSYGNNEQYF.

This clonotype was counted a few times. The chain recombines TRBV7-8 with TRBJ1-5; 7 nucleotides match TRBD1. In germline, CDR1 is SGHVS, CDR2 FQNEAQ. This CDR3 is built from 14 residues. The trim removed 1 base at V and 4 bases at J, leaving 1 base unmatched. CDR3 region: CASSLGTGNQPQHF. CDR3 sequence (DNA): TGTGCCAGCAGCTTAGGGACAGGAAATCAGCCCCAGCATTTT.

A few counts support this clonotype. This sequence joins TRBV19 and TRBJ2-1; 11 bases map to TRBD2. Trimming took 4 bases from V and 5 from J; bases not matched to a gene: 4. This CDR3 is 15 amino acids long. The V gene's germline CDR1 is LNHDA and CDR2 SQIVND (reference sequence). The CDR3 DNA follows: TGTGCCAGTAGTACCCAGACTAGCGGGAACAATGAGCAGTTCTTC. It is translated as CASSTQTSGNNEQFF.

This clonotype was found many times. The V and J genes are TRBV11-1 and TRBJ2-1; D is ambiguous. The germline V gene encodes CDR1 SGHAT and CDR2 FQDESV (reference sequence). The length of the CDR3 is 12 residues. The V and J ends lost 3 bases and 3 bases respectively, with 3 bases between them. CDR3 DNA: TGTGCCAGCAGCTTCGTCTACAATGAGCAGTTCTTC. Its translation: CASSFVYNEQFF.

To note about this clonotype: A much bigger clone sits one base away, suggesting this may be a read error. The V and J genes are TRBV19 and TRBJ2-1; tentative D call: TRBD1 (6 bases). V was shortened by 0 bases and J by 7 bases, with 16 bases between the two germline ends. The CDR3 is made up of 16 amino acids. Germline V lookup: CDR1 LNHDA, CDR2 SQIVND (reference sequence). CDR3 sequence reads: CASSIEGAPNGNEQFF. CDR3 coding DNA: TGTGCCAGTAGTATAGAGGGGGCTCCAAACGGAAATGAGCAGTTCTTC.